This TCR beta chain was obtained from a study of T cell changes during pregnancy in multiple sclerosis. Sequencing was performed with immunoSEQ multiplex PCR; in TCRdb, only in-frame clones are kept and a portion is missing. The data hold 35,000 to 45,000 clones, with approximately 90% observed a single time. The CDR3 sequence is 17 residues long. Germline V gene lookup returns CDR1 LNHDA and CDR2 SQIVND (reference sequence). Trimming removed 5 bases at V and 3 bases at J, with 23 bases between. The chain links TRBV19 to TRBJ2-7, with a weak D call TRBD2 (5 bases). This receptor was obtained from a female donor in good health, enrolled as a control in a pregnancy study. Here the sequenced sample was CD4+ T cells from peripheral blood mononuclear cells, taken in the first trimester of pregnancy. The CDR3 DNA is TGTGCCAGTAGTGAAGGAGGCGGCGGTTTAAGAGGCTACGAGCAGTACTTC. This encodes CASSEGGGGLRGYEQYF.